This TCR beta chain derives from a study of T cells in narcolepsy. This clone was picked up one time. Clones were sequenced by immunoSEQ multiplex PCR, and TCRdb holds only the in-frame ones, with some missing. The table shows roughly 24,000 clones, with 80% to 85% occurring only once. The germline V gene encodes CDR1 SGHAT and CDR2 FQNNGV. The CDR3 extends over 15 amino acids. V lost 0 bases and J 1 base, leaving 10 bases between the germline ends. Material: memory (CD45RA-) CD4+ T cells from blood. The chain couples TRBV11-2 to TRBJ2-7; possible D gene TRBD2, 6 bases. The source of this sequence is a human donor in good health. Here the CDR3 DNA reads TGTGCCAGCAGCTTAGATCGTCTAGCGTCCTACGAGCAGTACTTC. Its translation is CASSLDRLASYEQYF.